These 30 T cell receptor beta chains were sequenced from one sample in a study of blood T cell repertoires in COVID-19. Generated by immunoSEQ multiplex PCR, the TCRdb table keeps only in-frame clones and is missing some. The sample lists under 95,000 clones, roughly 89% occurring once. Input material: peripheral blood. These receptors were taken from a man in his 60s with acute or convalescent COVID-19.

The chain couples TRBV23-1 to TRBJ1-2, with TRBD1 as a possible D gene (5 bases). TRBV23-1 carries the ORF label, with uncertain function. This CDR3 is built from 16 residues. V shed 8 bases and J shed 7 bases, with 26 bases lying between them. The CDR3 protein is CASLQELAKLSRGYTF. The CDR3 DNA reads TGCGCCAGCTTACAGGAACTGGCCAAACTATCTCGTGGCTACACCTTC.

V and J are TRBV5-1 and TRBJ2-3, with D tentatively TRBD1 (6 bases). CDR3 length: 19 residues. Germline V CDR1 and CDR2: SGHRS, YFSETQ. V gave up 3 bases and J gave up 2 bases, with 25 bases separating them. This CDR3 reads CASSSTLDNRDTSTDTQYF. The CDR3, as DNA: TGCGCCAGCAGCTCCACTTTGGATAACCGGGACACCTCCACAGATACGCAGTATTTT.

This clone appeared once. V gene TRBV27 combines with J gene TRBJ1-1; TRBD1 aligns across 8 bases. Losses at the gene ends were 3 bases for V and 7 bases for J; bases not matched to a gene: 13. The length of the CDR3 is 16 residues. CDR1 MNHEY and CDR2 SMNVEV come from the germline V gene (reference sequence). CDR3 bases: TGTGCCAGCAGTTTGGTCTCTGGCAGGGGGCTAGGTGAAGCTTTCTTT. It encodes CASSLVSGRGLGEAFF.

The chain links TRBV13 to TRBJ2-6; 8 nucleotides line up with TRBD1. Germline assignment: CDR1 PRHDT and CDR2 FYEKMQ (reference sequence). Trimming at V came to 5 bases and at J to 0 bases, leaving 9 bases not matched to a gene. The CDR3 consists of 18 residues. CDR3 coding DNA: TGTGCCAGCAGCGATGGGGTCAGGGGGCACTCTGGGGCCAACGTCCTGACTTTC. Translated: CASSDGVRGHSGANVLTF. Drawing the rest from reference TRBV13 and TRBJ2-6, the complete variable domain is AAGVIQSPRHLIKEKRETATLKCYPIPRHDTVYWYQQGPGQDPQFLISFYEKMQSDKGSIPDRFSAQQFSDYHSELNMSSLELGDSALYFCASSDGVRGHSGANVLTFGAGSRLTVL.

This clone has a single count. V gene TRBV9 combines with J gene TRBJ1-1; the D is unclear. V was clipped by 5 bases and J by 1 base, with 9 bases between them. The CDR3 contains 13 residues. Germline V gene sequence: CDR1 SGDLS, CDR2 YYNGEE. The CDR3 sequence is CASRGRENTEAFF. The CDR3 DNA is TGTGCCAGCAGAGGACGGGAGAACACTGAAGCTTTCTTT.

For the CDR3, the DNA is TGTGCCAGCAGCTCGACAGGGTACACCGGGGAGCTGTTTTTT. Its protein product is CASSSTGYTGELFF. The rearrangement joins TRBV7-2 to TRBJ2-2; 7 bases are shared with TRBD1. CDR3 size: 14 residues. The ends lost 4 bases at V and 3 bases at J; junction bases unmatched: 2. The germline gives CDR1 SGHTA, CDR2 FQGNSA.

The gene calls are TRBV5-5 and TRBJ1-3, with D perhaps matching TRBD1 (5 bases). Trimming shortened V by 4 bases and J by 4 bases, and 15 bases separated the two germline ends. The CDR3 loop spans 15 amino acids. The V gene's germline CDR1 is SGHKS and CDR2 YYEKEE (reference sequence). The DNA of the CDR3 is TGTGCCAGCAGCCCTCAGGGCCAAATAGGAAACACCATATATTTT. Residues: CASSPQGQIGNTIYF.

The gene calls are TRBV12-3 or TRBV12-4 and TRBJ1-1; no reliable D call. Trimming removed 8 bases at V and 13 bases at J, with 20 bases between. The length of the CDR3 is 12 residues. For the CDR3, the DNA is TGTGCCAGCCGTAGAGGAAGCGGTATGGGTTTCTTT. This encodes CASRRGSGMGFF.

This chain links TRBV7-2 with TRBJ1-6, with 9 nucleotides matching TRBD1. The germline V gene has CDR1 SGHTA and CDR2 FQGNSA. V lost 5 bases and J lost 11; bases outside the gene matches: 4. There are 13 residues in the CDR3. CDR3 protein: CASSVGQGTPLHF. In DNA form, the CDR3 reads TGTGCCAGCAGCGTGGGACAGGGAACACCCCTCCACTTT.

A single count supports this clone. This chain links TRBV6-5 with TRBJ2-1; TRBD1 agrees at 8 bases. The length of the CDR3 is 15 residues. Per germline, CDR1 MNHEY and CDR2 SVGAGI. The V and J ends lost 6 bases and 4 bases, in that order; junction bases with no gene match: 8. The CDR3 region is CASSNRDRLYNEQFF. The CDR3 bases are TGTGCCAGCAGCAACCGGGACAGGCTTTACAATGAGCAGTTCTTC.

The chain employs TRBV7-2 and TRBJ2-3, with 9 bases that match TRBD1. Germline V gives CDR1 SGHTA, CDR2 FQGNSA. Trimming took 5 bases from V and 3 from J; bases not matched to a gene: 12. The CDR3 is 17 amino acids. CDR3 loop: CASSKPTGTGRTDTQYF. In DNA, the CDR3 is TGTGCCAGCAGCAAACCCACCGGGACAGGGCGGACAGATACGCAGTATTTT.

The rearrangement joins TRBV4-1 to TRBJ2-3; TRBD2 matches at 10 bases. This CDR3 has 18 residues. V shed 4 bases and J 5 bases; nucleotides not matched to a gene: 15. Germline CDR1 and CDR2: MGHRA and YSYEKL. In DNA form, the CDR3 reads TGCGCCAGCAGCCGATCCCCTGGAGCGGGGGGGCAGGGAGATACGCAGTATTTT. It is translated as CASSRSPGAGGQGDTQYF.

The V and J genes are TRBV12-3 or TRBV12-4 and TRBJ2-7; maybe TRBD2 (5 bases). V dropped 5 bases and J dropped 3 bases, with 11 bases sitting between them. The CDR3 extends over 13 amino acids. In DNA form, the CDR3 reads TGTGCCAGCAGTACCGGGGTTTACTACGAGCAGTACTTC. As protein: CASSTGVYYEQYF.

J is TRBJ2-1 and V is TRBV11-2; 7 bases are shared with TRBD2. The CDR3 length is 16 residues. The junction had 9 bases not matched to a gene; V was cut back by 5 bases and J by 2 bases. From germline, CDR1 is SGHAT and CDR2 FQNNGV. In nucleotides, the CDR3 is TGTGCCAGCAGCCACTCGACCGGGACTACCTACAATGAGCAGTTCTTC. It specifies CASSHSTGTTYNEQFF.

The chain uses TRBV6-5 and TRBJ2-7, with 16 bases fitting TRBD2. This CDR3 is built from 14 residues. The V gene's germline CDR1 is MNHEY and CDR2 SVGAGI. J lost 7 bases, V lost 6 bases, and 3 bases had no gene match. CDR3: CASRGLAGGLEQYF. The CDR3 bases are TGTGCCAGCAGGGGACTAGCGGGGGGGCTGGAGCAGTACTTC.

The V and J genes are TRBV19 and TRBJ1-5, with 9 bases fitting TRBD1. This CDR3 is 14 amino acids long. Germline V gives CDR1 LNHDA, CDR2 SQIVND (reference sequence). V was clipped by 9 bases and J by 3 bases; unmatched bases: 6. The CDR3 is CASSRDRDNQPQHF. The CDR3 nucleotides are TGTGCCAGCAGCCGGGACAGGGACAATCAGCCCCAGCATTTT.

J is TRBJ2-2 and V is TRBV9; TRBD1 agrees at 7 bases. After removal of 4 bases from V and 2 bases from J, the junction contained 5 bases not matched to a gene. The CDR3 spans 15 residues. CDR1 SGDLS and CDR2 YYNGEE come from the germline V gene. In DNA, the CDR3 is TGTGCCAGCAGCCTCTGGGACAGTAACACCGGGGAGCTGTTTTTT. Its protein is CASSLWDSNTGELFF.

The rearrangement joins TRBV15 to TRBJ1-2; 8 bases agree with TRBD1. The germline V gene encodes CDR1 LNHNV and CDR2 YYDKDF (reference sequence). V was clipped by 2 bases and J by 4 bases; unmatched bases: 15. The CDR3 is 18 residues long. In DNA form, the CDR3 reads TGTGCCACCAGCAGACCCAGGGGGCTCGAGTATGGCCCCTATGGCTACACCTTC. Its protein is CATSRPRGLEYGPYGYTF. Together with reference TRBV15 and TRBJ1-2, the CDR3 gives the full variable domain: DAMVIQNPRYQVTQFGKPVTLSCSQTLNHNVMYWYQQKSSQAPKLLFHYYDKDFNNEADTPDNFQSRRPNTSFCFLDIRSPGLGDTAMYLCATSRPRGLEYGPYGYTFGSGTRLTVV.

The chain recombines TRBV5-6 with TRBJ1-2; D gene ambiguous. The CDR3 runs 13 residues. CDR1 SGHDT and CDR2 YYEEEE come from the germline V gene. Trimming removed 1 base at V and 6 bases at J, with 10 bases between. The CDR3 DNA is TGTGCCAGCAGCTTGCGGTTCCGGGATGGCTACACCTTC. This sequence encodes CASSLRFRDGYTF.

This chain joins TRBV5-1 and TRBJ2-5, with 9 bases fitting TRBD2. V lost 4 bases and J lost 5; bases outside the gene matches: 9. This CDR3 spans 15 amino acids. From germline, CDR1 is SGHRS and CDR2 YFSETQ. The CDR3 reads CASSALAGSEETQYF. As DNA, the CDR3 is TGCGCCAGCAGCGCTCTAGCGGGGTCTGAGGAGACCCAGTACTTC.

CDR3 residues: CASSVSVTGNTGELFF. Here the CDR3 DNA reads TGTGCCAGCAGCGTCTCCGTGACAGGGAACACCGGGGAGCTGTTTTTT. The genes are TRBV9 and TRBJ2-2; tentatively, D is TRBD1 (6 bases). The CDR3 loop spans 16 amino acids. Germline V gives CDR1 SGDLS, CDR2 YYNGEE. Trimming took off 2 bases at V and 1 base at J, with 12 bases between the two ends. The variable domain in full, with the rest retrieved from reference TRBV9 and TRBJ2-2, is DSGVTQTPKHLITATGQRVTLRCSPRSGDLSVYWYQQSLDQGLQFLIQYYNGEERAKGNILERFSAQQFPDLHSELNLSSLELGDSALYFCASSVSVTGNTGELFFGEGSRLTVL.

J is TRBJ2-1 and V is TRBV25-1, with 9 bases matching TRBD2. The CDR3 has 13 residues. CDR1 MGHDK and CDR2 SYGVNS come from the germline V gene. V was clipped by 8 bases and J by 7 bases; unmatched bases: 6. The CDR3 region is CASRNLAGNEQFF. CDR3 in DNA: TGTGCCAGCCGCAACCTAGCGGGGAATGAGCAGTTCTTC.

J is TRBJ1-1 and V is TRBV10-3, with D tentatively TRBD1 (5 bases). Germline V gene sequence: CDR1 ENHRY, CDR2 SYGVKD. The CDR3 consists of 12 residues. V lost 0 bases and J lost 7, with 6 bases in between. Here the CDR3 reads CAISESDSEAFF. For the CDR3, the DNA is TGTGCCATCAGTGAGTCCGACAGTGAAGCTTTCTTT.

The gene calls are TRBV3-1 (or the pseudogene TRBV3-2) and TRBJ1-3, with 11 nucleotides matching TRBD1. The junction had 3 bases not matched to a gene; V was cut back by 7 bases and J by 1 base. The CDR3 consists of 15 residues. Germline CDR1 and CDR2: LGHDT and YNNKEL (reference sequence). CDR3: CASTGTGGSGNTIYF. The CDR3 coding sequence is TGTGCCAGCACCGGGACAGGGGGTTCTGGAAACACCATATATTTT.

V is TRBV7-2 and J is TRBJ2-2; 8 bases fit TRBD1. The CDR3 is 15 amino acids. V lost 1 base, J lost 4 bases, and 2 bases stayed unmatched. CDR1 SGHTA and CDR2 FQGNSA come from the germline V gene. Written as DNA, the CDR3 is TGTGCCAGCAGCTTAGACAGGGGGGCCACCGGGGAGCTGTTTTTT. Translated, it gives CASSLDRGATGELFF. The entire variable domain, with the rest obtained from reference TRBV7-2 and TRBJ2-2, is as follows: GAGVSQSPSNKVTEKGKDVELRCDPISGHTALYWYRQSLGQGLEFLIYFQGNSAPDKSGLPSDRFSAERTGGSVSTLTIQRTQQEDSAVYLCASSLDRGATGELFFGEGSRLTVL.

This clone has just a few counts. This chain connects TRBV7-2 to TRBJ1-2, with 8 bases lining up with TRBD1. Unmatched junction bases numbered 2, after V lost 5 bases and J lost 3 bases. Germline CDR1 reads SGHTA; CDR2 reads FQGNSA. The CDR3 contains 13 residues. CDR3 sequence reads: CASSPGQDYGYTF. As DNA, the CDR3 is TGTGCCAGCAGCCCGGGACAGGACTATGGCTACACCTTC.

The chain uses TRBV9 and TRBJ1-1; D unclear. The CDR3 spans 14 residues. Germline lookup yields CDR1 SGDLS and CDR2 YYNGEE. V was pared by 1 base and J by 3 bases, with 10 bases between. In nucleotides, the CDR3 is TGTGCCAGCAGCGTACTTAGGGAGTACACTGAAGCTTTCTTT. It codes for CASSVLREYTEAFF.

This clone was seen a few times. This rearrangement joins TRBV28 to TRBJ1-1; D is unresolved. Germline V gives CDR1 MDHEN, CDR2 SYDVKM. The CDR3 sequence is 13 residues long. Trimming took 6 bases from V and 1 from J, leaving 9 bases between them. CDR3 residues: CASSVRENTEAFF. The CDR3 coding sequence is TGTGCCAGCAGCGTGAGGGAGAACACTGAAGCTTTCTTT.

CDR3 nucleotides: TGTGCCAGCTTTCAGGGTTTAGGAGGGGAGCAGTTCTTC. It encodes CASFQGLGGEQFF. The J gene is TRBJ2-1, the V gene TRBV6-6; TRBD2 is a possible D gene (6 bases). The CDR3 spans 13 residues. Trimming took off 8 bases at V and 10 bases at J, with 18 bases between the two ends. Germline CDR1 is MNHNY and CDR2 is SVGAGI (reference sequence).

The chain carries TRBV3-1 (or the pseudogene TRBV3-2) and TRBJ2-2; 11 bases map to TRBD2. Unmatched junction bases numbered 7, after V lost 3 bases and J lost 7 bases. CDR1 is LGHDT and CDR2 is YNNKEL in the germline V gene (reference sequence). The CDR3 has 16 residues. CDR3 residues: CASSQVATSGIGELFF. CDR3 coding DNA: TGTGCCAGCAGCCAGGTGGCGACTAGCGGGATCGGGGAGCTGTTTTTT.